One sample yielded the 29 T cell receptor beta chains listed below, sequenced in a study of T cell responses to AZD1222 COVID-19 vaccine. The method was immunoSEQ multiplex PCR; TCRdb's version includes in-frame clones alone and lacks a portion of them. The sample includes about 160,000 clones, 90% to 95% of them seen just once. The specimen was peripheral blood, collected on day 0 of AZD1222 vaccination. The source of these receptors is an adult in good health.

The chain links TRBV29-1 to TRBJ2-7, with 7 bases that match TRBD1. CDR3 length: 11 amino acids. The germline CDR1 and CDR2 sequences are SQVTM and ANQGSEA. J lost 5 bases, V lost 6 bases, and 4 bases had no gene match. This chain's CDR3 is CSVSDRDEQYF. In DNA form, the CDR3 reads TGCAGCGTCAGCGACAGGGACGAGCAGTACTTC.

The genes are TRBV9 and TRBJ2-3, with TRBD2 identical over 9 bases. CDR3 length equals 16 residues. V shed 4 bases, J shed 1 base, and the junction held 7 bases outside the gene matches. CDR1 is SGDLS, CDR2 YYNGEE, per germline. CDR3 amino acids: CASSTGVAGGTDTQYF. CDR3 DNA sequence: TGTGCCAGCAGCACAGGGGTAGCGGGGGGCACAGATACGCAGTATTTT.

CDR3 bases: TGTGCCAGCAGTTACGAGGGGGCGGAGGGATCACCCCTCCACTTT. Protein: CASSYEGAEGSPLHF. The rearrangement joins TRBV6-5 to TRBJ1-6; 7 bases match TRBD1. This CDR3 contains 15 residues. J lost 10 bases, V lost 2 bases, and 8 bases had no gene match. CDR1 is MNHEY, CDR2 SVGAGI, per germline.

In its sample, this clone was seen a few times. The V gene is TRBV3-1 (or the pseudogene TRBV3-2), the J gene TRBJ1-1, with D unresolved. The germline gives CDR1 LGHDT, CDR2 YNNKEL (reference sequence). V was shortened by 5 bases and J by 6 bases, with 13 bases between the two germline ends. The CDR3 covers 13 residues. The CDR3 DNA follows: TGTGCCAGCAGCTCACGGTATTATGCTGAAGCTTTCTTT. It encodes CASSSRYYAEAFF.

The chain joins TRBV4-2 to TRBJ2-3, with unresolved D. The germline V and J ends were trimmed by 1 base and 7 bases, with 15 bases remaining between them. Germline assignment: CDR1 LGHNA and CDR2 YNFKEQ. The CDR3 loop spans 15 amino acids. The CDR3 region is CASSQAGQMLYTQYF. The CDR3 DNA sequence: TGTGCCAGCAGCCAAGCCGGCCAAATGCTATATACGCAGTATTTT.

The chain links TRBV4-1 to TRBJ1-2; D is undetermined. Trimming shortened V by 1 base and J by 8 bases, and 23 bases separated the two germline ends. The germline CDR1 and CDR2 sequences are MGHRA and YSYEKL. There are 17 residues in the CDR3. The CDR3 here is CASSQGTRLSGTAGYTF. Here the CDR3 DNA reads TGCGCCAGCAGCCAAGGAACCCGATTAAGCGGCACTGCGGGCTACACCTTC.

V usage is TRBV5-1 and J usage is TRBJ1-2, with 11 bases matching TRBD1. Germline assignment: CDR1 SGHRS and CDR2 YFSETQ. CDR3 length: 14 residues. V was clipped by 3 bases and J by 8 bases; unmatched bases: 6. The CDR3: CASSYEGQGVGYTF. The CDR3 DNA reads as TGCGCCAGCAGCTACGAGGGACAGGGGGTCGGCTACACCTTC.

This sequence joins TRBV28 and TRBJ1-2; 8 bases are shared with TRBD1. CDR3 size: 16 residues. From germline, CDR1 is MDHEN and CDR2 SYDVKM. J gave up 3 bases and V 5 bases, and 11 bases lay outside the gene matches. Written as DNA, the CDR3 is TGTGCCAGCAGTCTCCCGGACAGGGTCGGTGACTATGGCTACACCTTC. Its protein product is CASSLPDRVGDYGYTF.

This rearrangement joins TRBV6-5 to TRBJ1-5; D is unclear. The CDR3 spans 13 residues. V lost 5 bases, J lost 6 bases, and 11 bases lay in between. CDR1 and CDR2 (germline): MNHEY, SVGAGI. The CDR3 sequence is CASSTRDRQPQHF. Here the CDR3 DNA reads TGTGCCAGCAGTACCCGCGACCGTCAGCCCCAGCATTTT.

The chain uses TRBV7-6 and TRBJ1-6, with a tentative D call TRBD1 (6 bases). Trimming removed 4 bases at V and 6 bases at J, with 16 bases between. CDR3 size: 16 residues. Germline CDR1 and CDR2: SGHVS and FNYEAQ. CDR3 bases: TGTGCCAGCAGCTCAGACTCAGGGGTGGGTAATTCACCCCTCCACTTT. Translation gives CASSSDSGVGNSPLHF.

This chain links TRBV11-3 with TRBJ2-1, with 7 bases aligning to TRBD1. CDR1 SGHNT and CDR2 YENEEA come from the germline V gene. V lost 3 bases and J lost 4; bases outside the gene matches: 6. CDR3 length equals 15 residues. CDR3 residues: CASSFRGGMYNEQFF. CDR3 nucleotide sequence: TGTGCCAGCAGCTTCAGAGGGGGCATGTACAATGAGCAGTTCTTC.

The V gene is TRBV11-1, the J gene TRBJ2-7; weak D call: TRBD1 (5 bases). V was pared by 1 base and J by 4 bases, with 11 bases between. The CDR3 has 14 amino acids. Per germline, CDR1 SGHAT and CDR2 FQDESV (reference sequence). CDR3 loop: CASSLGGQGYEQYF. CDR3 nucleotide sequence: TGTGCCAGCAGCTTAGGTGGACAAGGGTACGAGCAGTACTTC.

The V gene is TRBV28, the J gene TRBJ2-7; no clear D. The germline V and J ends were trimmed by 3 bases and 3 bases, with 3 bases remaining between them. This CDR3 comprises 11 residues. Germline V lookup: CDR1 MDHEN, CDR2 SYDVKM. The CDR3 here is CASSFLYEQYF. The CDR3 region has the DNA TGTGCCAGCAGTTTCCTCTACGAGCAGTACTTC.

This clone was counted once. The rearrangement joins TRBV12-5 to TRBJ2-7, with TRBD2 identical over 7 bases. CDR1 is LGHNT, CDR2 FRNRAP, per germline. The CDR3 runs to 13 residues. Trimming cost V 6 bases and J 2 bases; bases outside gene matches: 4. The CDR3 sequence is CASGPGLAYEQYF. The CDR3 DNA is TGTGCTAGTGGCCCAGGACTAGCCTACGAGCAGTACTTC.

This chain connects TRBV19 to TRBJ1-3; 7 bases align to TRBD1. Germline CDR1 LNHDA, CDR2 SQIVND (reference sequence). With 5 bases clipped from V and 2 bases from J, the junction kept 6 bases outside the gene matches. This CDR3 contains 15 residues. CDR3 coding DNA: TGTGCCAGTAGTTTCCGGGACAGCACTGGAAACACCATATATTTT. Translated, it gives CASSFRDSTGNTIYF.

The count of this clone is one. The chain uses TRBV6-2 or TRBV6-3 and TRBJ2-1, with D possibly TRBD1 on 6 matching bases. Germline CDR1 reads MNHEY; CDR2 reads SVGEGT. V shed 5 bases and J shed 8 bases, with 22 bases lying between them. CDR3 length: 16 residues. CDR3 sequence (DNA): TGTGCCAGCAGTCAGGGGAACAGGGTCCTCTCCGATGAGCAGTTCTTC. Translating it yields CASSQGNRVLSDEQFF.

About this clone itself: The junction departs from germline at one end; a sequencing error may be responsible. The chain recombines TRBV6-2 or TRBV6-3 with TRBJ1-6, with a tentative D call TRBD1 (5 bases). Germline V lookup: CDR1 MNHEY, CDR2 SVGEGT. This CDR3 has 13 amino acids. The CDR3 loop reads CASSYYRYSPLHF. The CDR3 DNA is TGTGCCAGCAGCTACTACAGGTATTCACCCCTCCACTTT.

The V and J genes are TRBV19 and TRBJ1-2, with 10 positions matching TRBD1. V was clipped by 1 base and J by 7 bases; unmatched bases: 12. Germline CDR1 and CDR2: LNHDA and SQIVND (reference sequence). The CDR3 length is 17 residues. Written as DNA, the CDR3 is TGTGCCAGTAGTATAGCAGGGGTGACAGGGGGCGTCGCTGGCTACACCTTC. As protein: CASSIAGVTGGVAGYTF.

The chain's CDR3 is CASNPQGYEQYF. DNA of the CDR3: TGTGCCAGCAATCCACAGGGCTACGAGCAGTACTTC. The V call is TRBV6-5, the J call TRBJ2-7; D perhaps matches TRBD1 (6 bases). Trimming cost V 7 bases and J 3 bases, with 10 bases left between them. The CDR3 spans 12 residues. Germline assignment: CDR1 MNHEY and CDR2 SVGAGI.

Of note for this clone: Other DNA sequences in this sample translate to the same CDR3. The rearrangement links TRBV6-5 to TRBJ1-1; weak D call: TRBD1 (6 bases). Trimming took off 7 bases at V and 1 base at J, with 13 bases between the two ends. Germline assignment: CDR1 MNHEY and CDR2 SVGAGI. The CDR3 totals 14 residues. This CDR3 is CASTLGGGNTEAFF. For the CDR3, the DNA is TGTGCCAGCACCCTAGGGGGGGGGAACACTGAAGCTTTCTTT.

V usage is TRBV11-2 and J usage is TRBJ1-3, with D possibly TRBD1 on 5 matching bases. This CDR3 has 14 amino acids. Between the trimmed V and J ends, which lost 5 bases and 7 bases, there was a span of 15 bases. Germline CDR1 and CDR2: SGHAT and FQNNGV. CDR3 residues: CASSPRALGNTIYF. In nucleotides, the CDR3 is TGTGCCAGCAGCCCCAGGGCGCTCGGGAACACCATATATTTT.

The rearrangement joins TRBV30 to TRBJ1-2; the D gene is possibly TRBD1 (6 bases). This CDR3 has 16 amino acids. CDR1 GTSNPN and CDR2 SVGIG come from the germline V gene (reference sequence). Trimming stripped 3 bases from V and 2 bases from J, with 19 bases between. CDR3: CAWRDPGDPRNYGYTF. The CDR3 bases are TGTGCCTGGAGGGACCCAGGGGATCCTAGGAACTATGGCTACACCTTC.

The chain recombines TRBV3-1 (or the pseudogene TRBV3-2) with TRBJ2-2; D not certain. V lost 2 bases and J 6 bases, leaving 7 bases between the germline ends. This CDR3 is built from 13 residues. The germline gives CDR1 LGHDT, CDR2 YNNKEL (reference sequence). DNA for the CDR3: TGTGCCAGCAGCCAAATTAGGGCCGGGGAGCTGTTTTTT. Translating it yields CASSQIRAGELFF.

The gene calls are TRBV19 and TRBJ1-5; D may be TRBD1 (6 bases). The V gene's germline CDR1 is LNHDA and CDR2 SQIVND (reference sequence). The CDR3 is made up of 18 amino acids. Trimming stripped 6 bases from V and 0 bases from J, with 21 bases between. CDR3 in DNA: TGTGCCAGTAGCTCGCCCCCTGGGACACTGTATAGCAATCAGCCCCAGCATTTT. Translation gives CASSSPPGTLYSNQPQHF.

As for this clone: Other DNA sequences in this specimen translate into the identical CDR3. This chain connects TRBV5-1 to TRBJ2-1, with TRBD1 matching over 8 bases. V lost 0 bases to trimming and J lost 7 bases; unmatched junction nucleotides: 3. Germline V CDR1 and CDR2: SGHRS, YFSETQ. This CDR3 has 14 amino acids. The CDR3 nucleotides read TGCGCCAGCAGCTTGGGTACAGGGGGAAATGAGCAGTTCTTC. Residues: CASSLGTGGNEQFF.

This chain uses TRBV19 with TRBJ2-1; the match to TRBD2 covers 10 bases. The germline CDR1 and CDR2 sequences are LNHDA and SQIVND (reference sequence). The V segment lost 4 bases and the J segment 0 bases; nucleotides outside the gene matches: 15. The length of the CDR3 is 20 residues. The CDR3 spells CASSRIHGLAERSSYNEQFF. The DNA for the CDR3 is TGTGCCAGTAGTAGAATTCACGGACTAGCGGAAAGAAGCTCCTACAATGAGCAGTTCTTC.

V gene TRBV2 combines with J gene TRBJ1-1; D is ambiguous. Per the germline V gene, CDR1 is SNHLY and CDR2 is FYNNEI. This CDR3 comprises 13 residues. V gave up 6 bases and J gave up 1 base, with 9 bases separating them. CDR3 DNA: TGTGCCAGCAGCTCCGACGGGAACACTGAAGCTTTCTTT. Its translation is CASSSDGNTEAFF.

The rearrangement uses TRBV5-1 and TRBJ2-3; D gene uncertain. Looked up from germline, CDR1 is SGHRS and CDR2 is YFSETQ. This CDR3 contains 14 residues. The V gene lost 0 bases and the J gene lost 2 bases, with 7 bases spanning the gap. CDR3 sequence: CASSLASATDTQYF. Here the CDR3 DNA reads TGCGCCAGCAGCTTGGCGTCAGCCACAGATACGCAGTATTTT.

In its sample, this clone was seen once. The V and J genes are TRBV5-8 and TRBJ1-3, with D tentatively TRBD1 (5 bases). This CDR3 is 14 amino acids long. V lost 0 bases, J lost 4 bases, and 8 bases lay in between. Germline lookup yields CDR1 SGHTS and CDR2 YDEGEE. CDR3 DNA: TGTGCCAGCAGCTTGGGGACAAAAGGAAACACCATATATTTT. Its translation: CASSLGTKGNTIYF.